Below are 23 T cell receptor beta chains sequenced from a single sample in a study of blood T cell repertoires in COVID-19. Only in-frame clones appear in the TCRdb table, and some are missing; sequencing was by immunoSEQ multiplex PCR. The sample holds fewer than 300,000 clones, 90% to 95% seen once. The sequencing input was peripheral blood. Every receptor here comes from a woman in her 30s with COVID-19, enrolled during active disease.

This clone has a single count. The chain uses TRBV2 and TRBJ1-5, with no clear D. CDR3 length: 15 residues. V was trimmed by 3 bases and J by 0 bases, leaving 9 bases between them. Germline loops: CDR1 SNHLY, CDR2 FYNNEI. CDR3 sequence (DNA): TGTGCCAGCAGTGAGAGGGCGGTTAGCAATCAGCCCCAGCATTTT. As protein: CASSERAVSNQPQHF. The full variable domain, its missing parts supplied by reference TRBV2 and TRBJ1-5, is EPEVTQTPSHQVTQMGQEVILRCVPISNHLYFYWYRQILGQKVEFLVSFYNNEISEKSEIFDDQFSVERPDGSNFTLKIRSTKLEDSAMYFCASSERAVSNQPQHFGDGTRLSIL.

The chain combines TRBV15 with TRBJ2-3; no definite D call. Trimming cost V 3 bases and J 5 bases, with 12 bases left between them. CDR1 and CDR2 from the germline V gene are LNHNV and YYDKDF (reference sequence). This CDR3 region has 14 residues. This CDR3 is CATSSPSVGDTQYF. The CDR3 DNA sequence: TGTGCCACCAGCAGTCCAAGTGTCGGAGATACGCAGTATTTT.

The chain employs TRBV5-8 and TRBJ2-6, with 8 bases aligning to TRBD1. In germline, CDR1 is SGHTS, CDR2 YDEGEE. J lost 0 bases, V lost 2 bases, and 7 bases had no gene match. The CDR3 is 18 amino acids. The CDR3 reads CASSLQGVSSSGANVLTF. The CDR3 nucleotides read TGTGCCAGCAGCTTACAGGGGGTGTCAAGCTCTGGGGCCAACGTCCTGACTTTC.

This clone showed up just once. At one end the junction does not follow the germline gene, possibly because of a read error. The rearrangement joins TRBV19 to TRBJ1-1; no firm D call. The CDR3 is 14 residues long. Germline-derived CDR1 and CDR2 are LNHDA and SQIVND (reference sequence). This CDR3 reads CASNTGTLNTKAFF. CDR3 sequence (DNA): TGTGCCAGTAATACGGGAACCCTGAACACTAAAGCTTTCTTT. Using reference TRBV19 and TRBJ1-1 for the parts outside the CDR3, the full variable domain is DGGITQSPKYLFRKEGQNVTLSCEQNLNHDAMYWYRQDPGQGLRLIYYSQIVNDFQKGDIAEGYSVSREKKESFPLTVTSAQKNPTAFYLCASNTGTLNTKAFFGQGTRLTVV.

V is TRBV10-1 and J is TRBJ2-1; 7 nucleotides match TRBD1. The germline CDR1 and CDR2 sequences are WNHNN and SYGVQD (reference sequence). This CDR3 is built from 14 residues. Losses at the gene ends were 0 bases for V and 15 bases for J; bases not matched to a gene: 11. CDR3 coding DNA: TGCGCCAGCAGTGAGTCTTCAGGGGGATCGGTGGCGTTCTTC. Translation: CASSESSGGSVAFF.

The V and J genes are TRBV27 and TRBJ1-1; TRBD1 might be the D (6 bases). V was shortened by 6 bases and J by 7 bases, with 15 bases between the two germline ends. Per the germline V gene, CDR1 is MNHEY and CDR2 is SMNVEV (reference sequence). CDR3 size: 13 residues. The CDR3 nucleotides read TGTGCCAGCAGCACACTCACAGGGCTTGAAGCTTTCTTT. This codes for CASSTLTGLEAFF.

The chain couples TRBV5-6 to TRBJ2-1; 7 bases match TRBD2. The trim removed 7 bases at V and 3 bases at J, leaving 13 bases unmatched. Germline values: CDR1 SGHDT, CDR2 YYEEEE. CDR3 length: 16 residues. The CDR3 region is CASRLEGGSLYNEQFF. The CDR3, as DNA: TGTGCCAGCCGCCTCGAAGGCGGGAGCCTCTACAATGAGCAGTTCTTC. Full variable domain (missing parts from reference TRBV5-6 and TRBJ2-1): DAGVTQSPTHLIKTRGQQVTLRCSPKSGHDTVSWYQQALGQGPQFIFQYYEEEERQRGNFPDRFSGHQFPNYSSELNVNALLLGDSALYLCASRLEGGSLYNEQFFGPGTRLTVL.

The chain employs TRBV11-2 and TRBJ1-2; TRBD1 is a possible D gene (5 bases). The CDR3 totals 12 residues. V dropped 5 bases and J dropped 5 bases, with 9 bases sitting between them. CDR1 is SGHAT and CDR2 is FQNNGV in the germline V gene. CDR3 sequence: CASSPKGYGYTF. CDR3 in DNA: TGTGCCAGCAGCCCAAAGGGGTATGGCTACACCTTC. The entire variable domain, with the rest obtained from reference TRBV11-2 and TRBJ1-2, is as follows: EAGVAQSPRYKIIEKRQSVAFWCNPISGHATLYWYQQILGQGPKLLIQFQNNGVVDDSQLPKDRFSAERLKGVDSTLKIQPAKLEDSAVYLCASSPKGYGYTFGSGTRLTVV.

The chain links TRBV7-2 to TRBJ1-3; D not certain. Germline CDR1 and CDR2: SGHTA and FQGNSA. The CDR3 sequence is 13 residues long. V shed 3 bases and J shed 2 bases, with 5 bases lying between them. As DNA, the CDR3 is TGTGCCAGCAGCTTGGTAGCTGGAAACACCATATATTTT. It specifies CASSLVAGNTIYF.

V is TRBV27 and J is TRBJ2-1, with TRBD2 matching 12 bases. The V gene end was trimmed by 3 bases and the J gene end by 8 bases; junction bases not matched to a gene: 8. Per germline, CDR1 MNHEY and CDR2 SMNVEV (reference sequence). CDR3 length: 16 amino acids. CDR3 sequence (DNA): TGTGCCAGCAGTTTCATGACTAGCGGGAGTTTCTATGAGCAGTTCTTC. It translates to CASSFMTSGSFYEQFF.

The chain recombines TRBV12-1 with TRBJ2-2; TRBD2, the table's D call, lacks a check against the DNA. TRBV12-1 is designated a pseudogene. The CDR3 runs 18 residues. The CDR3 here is CASSQGLAGGPYTGELFF. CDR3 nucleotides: TGTGCCAGCAGCCAGGGACTAGCGGGAGGGCCGTACACCGGGGAGCTGTTTTTT.

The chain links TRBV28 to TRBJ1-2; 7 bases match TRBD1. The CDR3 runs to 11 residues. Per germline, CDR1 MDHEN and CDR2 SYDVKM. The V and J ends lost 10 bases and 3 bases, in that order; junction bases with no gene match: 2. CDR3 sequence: CATTGDYGYTF. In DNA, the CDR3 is TGTGCCACCACAGGGGACTATGGCTACACCTTC.

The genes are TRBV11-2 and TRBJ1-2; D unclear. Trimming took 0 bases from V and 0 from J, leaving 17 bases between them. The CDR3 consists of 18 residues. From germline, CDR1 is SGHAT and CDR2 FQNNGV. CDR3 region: CASSLEPGSRRSNYGYTF. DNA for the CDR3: TGTGCCAGCAGCTTAGAACCCGGTTCCAGGCGTTCTAACTATGGCTACACCTTC.

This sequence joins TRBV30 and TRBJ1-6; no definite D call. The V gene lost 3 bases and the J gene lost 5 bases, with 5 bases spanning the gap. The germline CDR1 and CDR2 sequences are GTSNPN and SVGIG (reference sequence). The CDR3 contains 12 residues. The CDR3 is CAWSGNNSPLHF. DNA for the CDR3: TGTGCCTGGAGCGGGAATAATTCACCCCTCCACTTT.

The CDR3: CASTEISSGGGDEQFF. Written as DNA, the CDR3 is TGTGCCAGTACCGAGATATCGTCGGGGGGCGGGGATGAGCAGTTCTTC. The chain employs TRBV19 and TRBJ2-1; weak D call: TRBD2 (7 bases). The V end was cut by 7 bases, the J end by 8 bases, with 24 bases between. CDR3 length: 16 amino acids. CDR1 and CDR2 from the germline V gene are LNHDA and SQIVND (reference sequence).

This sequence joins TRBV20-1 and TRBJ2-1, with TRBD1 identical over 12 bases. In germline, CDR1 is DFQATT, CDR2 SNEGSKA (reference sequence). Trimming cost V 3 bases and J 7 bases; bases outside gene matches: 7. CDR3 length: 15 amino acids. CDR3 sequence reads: CSASYPGQGANEQFF. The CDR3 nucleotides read TGCAGTGCTAGTTACCCGGGACAGGGGGCGAATGAGCAGTTCTTC.

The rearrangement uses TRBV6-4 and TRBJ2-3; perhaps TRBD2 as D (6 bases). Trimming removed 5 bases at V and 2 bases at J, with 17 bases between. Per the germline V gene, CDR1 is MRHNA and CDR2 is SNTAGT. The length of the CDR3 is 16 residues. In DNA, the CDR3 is TGTGCCAGCAGTCAGAAGACTAGTATGTCCACAGATACGCAGTATTTT. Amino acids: CASSQKTSMSTDTQYF.

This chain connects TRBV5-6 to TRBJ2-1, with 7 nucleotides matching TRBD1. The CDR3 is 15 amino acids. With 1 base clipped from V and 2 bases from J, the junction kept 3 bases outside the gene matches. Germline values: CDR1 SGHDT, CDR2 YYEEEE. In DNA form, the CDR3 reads TGTGCCAGCAGCTTGCAAGGGGGCCCCTACAATGAGCAGTTCTTC. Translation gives CASSLQGGPYNEQFF.

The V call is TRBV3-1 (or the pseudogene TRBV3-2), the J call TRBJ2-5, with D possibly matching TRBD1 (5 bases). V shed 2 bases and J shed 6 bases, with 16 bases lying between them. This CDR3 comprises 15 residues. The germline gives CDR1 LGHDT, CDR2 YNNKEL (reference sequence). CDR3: CASSQIESGPKTQYF. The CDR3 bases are TGTGCCAGCAGCCAAATTGAGTCAGGGCCCAAGACCCAGTACTTC.

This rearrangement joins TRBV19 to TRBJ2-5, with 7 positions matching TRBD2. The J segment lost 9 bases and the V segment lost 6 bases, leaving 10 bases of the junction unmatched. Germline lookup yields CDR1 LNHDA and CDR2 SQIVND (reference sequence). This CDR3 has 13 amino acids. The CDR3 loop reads CASSVSGMGAQYF. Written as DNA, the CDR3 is TGTGCCAGTAGCGTAAGCGGGATGGGGGCCCAGTACTTC.

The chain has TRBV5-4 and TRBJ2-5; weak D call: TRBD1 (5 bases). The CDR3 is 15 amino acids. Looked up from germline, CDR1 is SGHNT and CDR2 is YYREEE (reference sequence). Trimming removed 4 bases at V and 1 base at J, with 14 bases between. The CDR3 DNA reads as TGTGCCAGCAGCAGACGGACACCGCTCCAAGAGACCCAGTACTTC. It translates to CASSRRTPLQETQYF.

The CDR3 nucleotides read TGTGCCAGCAGCTTGGTGTCGGTAACTGAAGCTTTCTTT. It specifies CASSLVSVTEAFF. This chain links TRBV5-6 with TRBJ1-1; D uncertain. Trimming left V 0 bases short and J 5 bases short, with 8 bases between. The CDR3 runs to 13 residues. Germline assignment: CDR1 SGHDT and CDR2 YYEEEE. The full variable domain, with the rest looked up from reference TRBV5-6 and TRBJ1-1, is DAGVTQSPTHLIKTRGQQVTLRCSPKSGHDTVSWYQQALGQGPQFIFQYYEEEERQRGNFPDRFSGHQFPNYSSELNVNALLLGDSALYLCASSLVSVTEAFFGQGTRLTVV.

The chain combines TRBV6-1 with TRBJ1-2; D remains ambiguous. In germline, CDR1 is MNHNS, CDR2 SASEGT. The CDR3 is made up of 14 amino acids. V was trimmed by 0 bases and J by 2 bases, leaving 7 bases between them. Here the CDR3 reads CASSEAGGNYGYTF. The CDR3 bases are TGTGCCAGCAGTGAAGCGGGCGGGAACTATGGCTACACCTTC.